The 17 T cell receptor beta chains reported below all come from one sample, sequenced in a study of Graves' ophthalmopathy and Graves' hyperthyroidism. RNA served as the template for amplifying TCR beta CDR3 regions. A first-round RT-PCR used HTBI primers, followed by a second-round multiplex PCR. TCRdb itself ran the multiplex PCR reads through MiXCR, one entry per CDR3 protein. The sample has roughly 500,000 distinct CDR3 sequences, around an eighth seen once. Sequences were obtained from blood. The receptors stem from a woman in her 30s with Graves' ophthalmopathy.

This clonotype was recorded at least ten times. V is TRBV12-3 or TRBV12-4 and J is TRBJ1-1; D gene uncertain. The CDR3 spans 13 residues. Trimming took 1 base from V and 6 from J, leaving 9 bases between them. Here the CDR3 DNA reads TGTGCCAGCAGTTTAGGCGGCGCGGCTGAAGCTTTCTTT. Protein product: CASSLGGAAEAFF.

This clonotype has at least ten counts. V usage is TRBV4-2 and J usage is TRBJ1-1; 8 bases align to TRBD1. Germline V lookup: CDR1 LGHNA, CDR2 YNFKEQ. The CDR3 totals 15 residues. The V gene end was trimmed by 4 bases and the J gene end by 2 bases; junction bases not matched to a gene: 6. Written as DNA, the CDR3 is TGTGCCAGCAGCCCACAGGGGGGGCGAAACACTGAAGCTTTCTTT. It is translated as CASSPQGGRNTEAFF.

This clonotype was picked up many times. V gene TRBV12-3 or TRBV12-4 combines with J gene TRBJ2-7, with D uncertain. Deletions cut 3 bases from V and 2 bases from J, with 11 bases between. CDR3 length equals 14 residues. CDR3 coding DNA: TGTGCCAGCAGTTTCATGGGTTTGACCTACGAGCAGTACTTC. Protein: CASSFMGLTYEQYF.

As concerns this clonotype: This may come from a read error, since a much larger clone is one base off. Written as DNA, the CDR3 is TGTGCCAGCAGCAAACAGGGCTGGGACACTGAAGCTTGCTTT. As protein: CASSKQGWDTEACF. The V and J genes are TRBV7-9 and TRBJ1-1; D perhaps matches TRBD1 (6 bases). CDR1 is SEHNR and CDR2 is FQNEAQ in the germline V gene (reference sequence). The CDR3 is 14 amino acids.

This clonotype was picked up many times. J is TRBJ1-1 and V is TRBV19; D gene ambiguous. CDR1 and CDR2 (germline): LNHDA, SQIVND (reference sequence). V was cut by 3 bases and J by 6 bases, with 8 bases left in between. The CDR3 sequence is 12 residues long. Written as DNA, the CDR3 is TGTGCCAGTAGTATTCGGAGTTCTGAAGCTTTCTTT. This gives the protein CASSIRSSEAFF.

The chain combines TRBV27 with TRBJ2-5, with D possibly being TRBD1 or TRBD2 (5 bases each). Trimming shortened V by 1 base and J by 3 bases, and 15 bases separated the two germline ends. Germline CDR1 reads MNHEY; CDR2 reads SMNVEV (reference sequence). This CDR3 region has 16 residues. CDR3 in amino acids: CASSLFRDGPKETQYF. The CDR3 nucleotides are TGTGCCAGCAGTTTATTCAGGGACGGCCCCAAAGAGACCCAGTACTTC.

As concerns this clonotype: A much more abundant neighbour one base away suggests this may be a read error. The V and J genes are TRBV6-1 and TRBJ2-5; D possibly matches TRBD1 or TRBD2 (5 bases each). Trimming cost V 6 bases and J 5 bases, with 19 bases left between them. Germline CDR1 reads MNHNS; CDR2 reads SASEGT. The CDR3 loop spans 15 amino acids. The CDR3 is CASSLRDESEETQYF. Here the CDR3 DNA reads TGTGCCAGCAGCCTACGGGACGAGAGTGAGGAGACCCAGTACTTC.

This clonotype was detected many times. The genes are TRBV7-9 and TRBJ2-5; TRBD2 aligns across 12 bases. Germline lookup yields CDR1 SEHNR and CDR2 FQNEAQ (reference sequence). The CDR3 is made up of 16 amino acids. The junction had 8 bases not matched to a gene; V was cut back by 5 bases and J by 4 bases. The DNA for the CDR3 is TGTGCCAGCAGCCTGACTAGCGGGAGTCCGACAGAGACCCAGTACTTC. Amino acid sequence: CASSLTSGSPTETQYF. Full variable domain (missing parts from reference TRBV7-9 and TRBJ2-5): DTGVSQNPRHKITKRGQNVTFRCDPISEHNRLYWYRQTLGQGPEFLTYFQNEAQLEKSRLLSDRFSAERPKGSFSTLEIQRTEQGDSAMYLCASSLTSGSPTETQYFGPGTRLLVL.

Many counts were recorded for this clonotype. The V call is TRBV6-1, the J call TRBJ2-2, with D uncertain. The germline CDR1 and CDR2 sequences are MNHNS and SASEGT. Deletions cut 4 bases from V and 7 bases from J, with 13 bases between. The CDR3 length is 14 residues. For the CDR3, the DNA is TGTGCCAGCAGTGGGGATCAGTCAAGCGGGGAGCTGTTTTTT. Protein sequence: CASSGDQSSGELFF.

This clonotype was seen ten or more times. This chain connects TRBV2 to TRBJ2-2; the D gene is possibly TRBD1 (6 bases). The CDR3 is 14 amino acids. CDR1 is SNHLY, CDR2 FYNNEI, per germline. V lost 5 bases to trimming and J lost 1 base, with 8 bases between them. Written as DNA, the CDR3 is TGTGCCAGCAGTTGGGGGCGGAACACCGGGGAGCTGTTTTTT. Translated: CASSWGRNTGELFF.

The chain has TRBV5-1 and TRBJ2-7; either TRBD1 or TRBD2 may fit D (5 bases each). V gave up 4 bases and J gave up 0 bases, with 17 bases separating them. CDR3 length: 16 amino acids. Germline values: CDR1 SGHRS, CDR2 YFSETQ. The CDR3 DNA sequence: TGCGCCAGCAGCCCGAGAGTATCAGGGAGCTCCTACGAGCAGTACTTC. This translates into CASSPRVSGSSYEQYF.

At least ten counts were recorded for this clonotype. The chain joins TRBV27 to TRBJ2-5, with D unresolved. Germline values: CDR1 MNHEY, CDR2 SMNVEV (reference sequence). V dropped 5 bases and J dropped 5 bases, with 12 bases sitting between them. This CDR3 is built from 13 residues. CDR3: CASSPYVWETQYF. For the CDR3, the DNA is TGTGCCAGCAGTCCTTACGTGTGGGAGACCCAGTACTTC.

This clonotype was detected ten times or more. This chain connects TRBV28 to TRBJ2-7, with 8 bases identical to TRBD2. Germline assignment: CDR1 MDHEN and CDR2 SYDVKM. V lost 3 bases, J lost 3 bases, and 13 bases stayed unmatched. The CDR3 consists of 17 residues. The DNA for the CDR3 is TGTGCCAGCAGTTTCCCCCAGCGTAGCGGGACGGTCTACGAGCAGTACTTC. It codes for CASSFPQRSGTVYEQYF.

This clonotype was counted at least ten times. V gene TRBV6-1 combines with J gene TRBJ1-6; D might be TRBD1 (6 bases). With 2 bases removed from V and 11 bases from J, the gap between germline ends came to 16 bases. Germline values: CDR1 MNHNS, CDR2 SASEGT. This CDR3 region has 15 residues. This CDR3 reads CASSEIWQGMAPLHF. Here the CDR3 DNA reads TGTGCCAGCAGTGAAATCTGGCAGGGGATGGCACCCCTCCACTTT.

This clonotype showed up many times. This chain connects TRBV4-2 to TRBJ1-6; TRBD1 aligns across 7 bases. Per germline, CDR1 LGHNA and CDR2 YNFKEQ. The V segment lost 6 bases and the J segment 0 bases; nucleotides outside the gene matches: 5. The CDR3 length is 16 residues. CDR3 residues: CASSKGQSSYNSPLHF. The CDR3 region has the DNA TGTGCCAGCAGTAAGGGACAGAGCTCCTATAATTCACCCCTCCACTTT.

This clonotype occurred many times. The chain employs TRBV13 and TRBJ1-1; no clear D. The CDR3 runs 13 residues. Per the germline V gene, CDR1 is PRHDT and CDR2 is FYEKMQ (reference sequence). The V end lost 4 bases, the J end lost 1 base, and 7 bases lay between the germline ends. CDR3 nucleotides: TGTGCCAGCAGCTCCCTAAAGAACACTGAAGCTTTCTTT. It specifies CASSSLKNTEAFF.

The CDR3 bases are TGTGCCACCAGCAGAGAAGGGGGAGCTGGGACCGGGGAGCTGTTTTTT. It specifies CATSREGGAGTGELFF. The chain uses TRBV15 and TRBJ2-2, with D possibly being TRBD1 (6 bases). The CDR3 runs to 16 residues. V lost 0 bases, J lost 5 bases, and 13 bases lay in between. The germline gives CDR1 LNHNV, CDR2 YYDKDF (reference sequence).